A selection of T cell receptor beta chains follows, all from one sample in a study of cytomegalovirus exposure and HLA in healthy donors. The repertoire was sequenced with immunoSEQ multiplex PCR; TCRdb's copy has only in-frame clones and lacks some. The sample consists of some 100,000 clones, around two thirds of them appearing once. Sequencing used PBMCs. These receptor sequences come from a woman between 25 and 40 years old in good health and CMV-seropositive. Both conserved end residues are part of each CDR3. D genes are given only for firm matches. Clone size, where shown, is once, few, many, or a class for clones that have expanded.

clone size	D gene	J gene	V gene	CDR3 DNA	CDR3 protein
-	TRBD1	TRBJ2-5	TRBV10-1	TGCGCCAGCAGTGAGTTCGGACGACAGGGCGGGACCCAGTACTTC	CASSEFGRQGGTQYF
-	-	TRBJ2-1	TRBV10-3	TGTGCCATCAGTGAGAGGACAGCTCAGAATGAGCAGTTCTTC	CAISERTAQNEQFF
-	-	TRBJ1-2	TRBV7-9	TGTGCCAGCAGCTTGGGGGGGGCGTATGGCTACACCTTC	CASSLGGAYGYTF
few	-	TRBJ1-1	TRBV10-1	TGCGCCAGCAGTGTGGGGGGGGGCAGAACTGAAGCTTTCTTT	CASSVGGGRTEAFF
-	-	TRBJ2-3	TRBV25-1	TGTGCCAGCAGTAAGAGGAGGGTGGATACGCAGTATTTT	CASSKRRVDTQYF
-	-	TRBJ1-1	TRBV14	TGTGCCAGCAGCCATTCAGGACAAAGCACTGAAGCTTTCTTT	CASSHSGQSTEAFF
-	-	TRBJ1-2	TRBV28	TGTGCCAGCAGTTCAGTCTATGGCTACACCTTC	CASSSVYGYTF
few	-	TRBJ2-7	TRBV10-3	TGTGCCATCAGTTCTGACAAGCTCCGCTCCTACGAGCAGTACTTC	CAISSDKLRSYEQYF
-	-	TRBJ1-1	TRBV7-7	TGTGCCAGCAGGAATTGGCGGGATACACAAAAAGCTTTCTTT	CASRNWRDTQKAFF
-	TRBD2	TRBJ2-5	TRBV19	TGTGCCAGTAGTCCTACTAGCGGAGAGACCCAGTACTTC	CASSPTSGETQYF
-	TRBD1	TRBJ2-7	TRBV11-2	TGTGCCAGCAGCTCCGGGACAGGGGTGTACGAGCAGTACTTC	CASSSGTGVYEQYF
-	-	TRBJ2-7	TRBV9	TGTGCCAGCAGCATCTCCCCCGGGGCCTACGAGCAGTACTTC	CASSISPGAYEQYF
-	-	TRBJ2-7	TRBV30	TGTGCCTGGAGCGGAACAGGCCACTACGAGCAGTACTTC	CAWSGTGHYEQYF
-	-	TRBJ1-5	TRBV7-2	TGTGCCAGCAGCTTAAAACCGGGGAGCAATCAGCTCCAGCATTTT	CASSLKPGSNQLQHF
-	-	TRBJ2-7	TRBV11-2	TGTGCCAGCAGCTTGGACAGTTACGAGCAGTACTTC	CASSLDSYEQYF
-	TRBD1	TRBJ1-1	TRBV19	TGTGCCAGTAGTGTACAGGGGGGCACTGAAGCTTTCTTT	CASSVQGGTEAFF
-	-	TRBJ1-5	TRBV4-2	TGTGCCAGCAGCCACCGGCGGGATAGCAATCAGCCCCAGCATTTT	CASSHRRDSNQPQHF
few	-	TRBJ2-7	TRBV12-5	TGTGCTAGTGGTTTCAGGGGCGAGCAGTACTTC	CASGFRGEQYF
-	-	TRBJ1-5	TRBV10-3	TGTGCCATCAGTGCGGGACTTAATCAGCCCCAGCATTTT	CAISAGLNQPQHF
few	TRBD2	TRBJ2-7	TRBV7-2	TGTGCCAGCAGCACCTCCCCGGGACTAGCGGTGGGCGAGCAGTACTTC	CASSTSPGLAVGEQYF
-	-	TRBJ1-2	TRBV28	TGTGCCAGCAGTGTTGAGGTTCGTGGCTACACCTTC	CASSVEVRGYTF
-	-	TRBJ1-4	TRBV18	TGTGCCAGCTCACCCCTGAATGAGGGAACGAATGAAAAACTGTTTTTT	CASSPLNEGTNEKLFF
-	TRBD1	TRBJ1-1	TRBV12-5	TGTGCTAGTGGTTTGGGCCTGACAGGGCTCATGAACACTGAAGCTTTCTTT	CASGLGLTGLMNTEAFF
-	-	TRBJ1-1	TRBV7-9	TGTGCCAGCAGCCTACAACCAGCGGGGTGTAAGGCTTTCTTT	CASSLQPAGCKAFF
-	-	TRBJ2-2	TRBV4-3	TGCGCCAGCAGCCAAGCAAAGAACACCGGGGAGCTGTTTTTT	CASSQAKNTGELFF
-	-	TRBJ1-6	TRBV5-6	TGTGCCAGCAGCTTGGGACAGGCGATAATTTCACCCCTCCACTTT	CASSLGQAIISPLHF
few	-	TRBJ2-3	TRBV5-4	TGTGCCAGCAGCTTGGGACAGATGCAGTATTTT	CASSLGQMQYF
once	-	TRBJ1-5	TRBV19	TGTGCCATTGCGCCCGGGACATCCTATCAGCCCCAGCATTTT	CAIAPGTSYQPQHF
-	-	TRBJ2-7	TRBV5-1	TGCGCCAGCAGCTTGGCCCGGGGTTCCTACGAGCAGTACTTC	CASSLARGSYEQYF
-	-	TRBJ1-2	TRBV11-2	TGTGCCAGCAGCTTAGTAAAAGGGGCGGATGGCTACACCTTC	CASSLVKGADGYTF
-	TRBD1	TRBJ1-1	TRBV19	TGTGCCAGTAGTATAGACCCGAGGACAGGGGGCGAGAACACTGAAGCTTTCTTT	CASSIDPRTGGENTEAFF
few	-	TRBJ1-4	TRBV18	TGTGCCAGCTCACCAGCAACGGGGGTAACTGAAAAACTGTTTTTT	CASSPATGVTEKLFF
-	-	TRBJ2-7	TRBV29-1	TGCAGCGTTCTGGGGGGTTTCTACGAGCAGTACTTC	CSVLGGFYEQYF
once	TRBD1	TRBJ2-1	TRBV2	TGTGCCAGCAGTGAGGGACAGGGATACAATGAGCAGTTCTTC	CASSEGQGYNEQFF
once	-	TRBJ2-1	TRBV7-2	TGTGCCAGCAGGCGGACAGAAAGCTCCTACAATGAGCAGTTCTTC	CASRRTESSYNEQFF
-	-	TRBJ1-5	TRBV27	TGTGCCAGCAGAACGCAGGGTACGGGCAATCAGCCCCAGCATTTT	CASRTQGTGNQPQHF
-	TRBD1	TRBJ2-2	TRBV27	TGTGCCAGCAGTGTGGACAGGGGGCGTACCGGGGAGCTGTTTTTT	CASSVDRGRTGELFF